Given below is one TCR beta chain in context. Amplification used 60 Vbeta primers and 13 Jbeta primers. Sequencing was performed with immunoSEQ multiplex PCR; in TCRdb, only in-frame clones are kept and a portion is missing. The sample includes a few hundred thousand clones, roughly 80% of them seen just once. This sample is part of a study of cytomegalovirus exposure and HLA in healthy donors. The germline CDR1 and CDR2 sequences are LNHNV and YYDKDF (reference sequence). There are 18 residues in the CDR3. With V trimmed by 0 bases and J by 1 base, 7 bases remained unmatched. Sequencing was performed on PBMCs. The sequence was collected from a man younger than 40 in good health and CMV-seronegative. The V and J genes are TRBV15 and TRBJ2-3; 10 bases are shared with TRBD2. The CDR3 sequence: CATSRDPPLAGGTDTQYF. The CDR3 DNA sequence: TGTGCCACCAGCAGAGATCCGCCTCTAGCGGGGGGCACAGATACGCAGTATTTT.